Described below is a single T cell receptor beta chain sequence and its context. The data were produced by immunoSEQ multiplex PCR, yet TCRdb's version contains in-frame clones alone and is incomplete. The profile shows over 30,000 clones, roughly nine tenths of them singletons. This CDR3 has 15 amino acids. J gave up 12 bases and V 0 bases, and 7 bases lay outside the gene matches. Germline CDR1 SNHLY, CDR2 FYNNEI. The data stem from a study of T cell changes during pregnancy in multiple sclerosis. This chain links TRBV2 with TRBJ1-6; 8 bases fit TRBD1. The source is a female donor with multiple sclerosis, enrolled in a pregnancy study. The sample in question was CD8+ T cells from peripheral blood mononuclear cells, obtained in the third trimester of pregnancy. The CDR3 here is CASSEASTGARPLHF. CDR3 sequence (DNA): TGTGCCAGCAGTGAAGCATCGACAGGGGCAAGACCCCTCCACTTT.